This TCR beta chain originates from a study of response to subunit inactivated influenza vaccine. Study-wide results and limits: Seasonal influenza vaccination, on each occasion, was suggested by the authors to recruit few new T cells.

One entry per CDR3 protein, called by TCRdb with MiXCR from the RT-PCR reads. This sample has 650,000 to 700,000 distinct CDR3 sequences; approximately 14% occur once, and the top ten carry about 9.9%. This clonotype was detected ten times or more. The antigen is undetermined. Germline V lookup: CDR1 SEHNR, CDR2 FQNEAQ (reference sequence). V gave up 4 bases and J gave up 0 bases; unmatched junction bases: 7. The CDR3 spans 16 residues. The sequence came from a man aged 50 to 60 who received an inactivated influenza vaccine. The V call is TRBV7-9, the J call TRBJ2-3; TRBD1 agrees at 7 bases. Specimen: PBMCs from blood, collected 11 to 12 days after vaccination. As DNA, the CDR3 is TGTGCCAGCAGCTACTTACAGGGGTTCAGCACAGATACGCAGTATTTT. Translation: CASSYLQGFSTDTQYF.